This T cell receptor beta chain was sequenced during a study of blood T cell repertoires in COVID-19. Trimming cost V 1 base and J 2 bases, with 10 bases left between them. Germline CDR1 is SGHTA and CDR2 is FQGNSA. This CDR3 is 15 amino acids long. This clone showed up just once. The data were produced by immunoSEQ multiplex PCR, yet TCRdb's version contains in-frame clones alone and is incomplete. The sample carries approximately 210,000 clones, approximately 87% recorded once. The receptor comes from a woman in her sixties or seventies with acute or convalescent COVID-19. The genes are TRBV7-2 and TRBJ2-3; D is unresolved. The sequencing input was peripheral blood. CDR3 nucleotide sequence: TGTGCCAGCAGCTTAGATCGCCTAACCACAGATACGCAGTATTTT. As protein: CASSLDRLTTDTQYF.